This T cell receptor beta chain derives from a study of blood T cell repertoires in COVID-19. Whole-study context: The United States, Italy and Spain were the sources of the acute and convalescent COVID-19 samples.

CDR1 and CDR2 (germline): MNHEY, SMNVEV (reference sequence). CDR3 size: 14 residues. V lost 4 bases to trimming and J lost 6 bases, with 12 bases between them. Adults between about 18 and 89 years of age took part from 24 US areas. Source study methods: Reference gene primer amplification gave estimated nucleated cell counts. Sequencing used immunoSEQ multiplex PCR; TCRdb keeps in-frame clones, though not all of them. The DNA gave D and trimming, while V, J and clone size come from that table. The sample lists roughly 180,000 clones, 75% to 90% occurring once. Specimen: PBMCs or T cells enriched from blood (not recorded which). The receptor was derived from a woman in her thirties who had recovered from COVID-19. The chain has TRBV27 and TRBJ2-2; TRBD1 is a possible D gene (5 bases). CDR3 nucleotide sequence: TGTGCCAGCAGTTCGGGTTTAGGGGCCGGGGAGCTGTTTTTT. This translates into CASSSGLGAGELFF.